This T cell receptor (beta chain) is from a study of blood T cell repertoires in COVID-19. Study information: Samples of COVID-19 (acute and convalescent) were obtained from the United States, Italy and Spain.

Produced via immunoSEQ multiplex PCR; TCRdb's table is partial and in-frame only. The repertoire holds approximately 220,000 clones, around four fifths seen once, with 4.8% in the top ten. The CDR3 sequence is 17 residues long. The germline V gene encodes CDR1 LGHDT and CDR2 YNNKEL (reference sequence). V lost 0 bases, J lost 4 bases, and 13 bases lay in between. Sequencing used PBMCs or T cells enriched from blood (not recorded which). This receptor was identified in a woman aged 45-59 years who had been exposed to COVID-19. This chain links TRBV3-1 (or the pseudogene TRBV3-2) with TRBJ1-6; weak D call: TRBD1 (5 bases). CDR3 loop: CASSQDRSGTYNSPLHF. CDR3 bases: TGTGCCAGCAGCCAAGACCGGTCTGGGACTTATAATTCACCCCTCCACTTT.